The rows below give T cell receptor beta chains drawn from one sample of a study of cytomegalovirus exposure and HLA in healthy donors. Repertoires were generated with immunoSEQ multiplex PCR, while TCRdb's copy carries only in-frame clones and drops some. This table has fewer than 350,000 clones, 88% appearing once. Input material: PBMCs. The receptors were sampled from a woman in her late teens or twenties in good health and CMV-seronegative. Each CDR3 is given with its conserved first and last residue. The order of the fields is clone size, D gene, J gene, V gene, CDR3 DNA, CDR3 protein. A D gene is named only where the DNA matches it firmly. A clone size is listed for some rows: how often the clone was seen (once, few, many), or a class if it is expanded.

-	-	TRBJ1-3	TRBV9	TGTGCCAGCAGCGTAGAGGATCCGGGTAGTGGAAACACCATATATTTT	CASSVEDPGSGNTIYF
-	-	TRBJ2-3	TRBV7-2	TGTGCCAGCAGCCCGACTAGGAGAGCGGATACGCAGTATTTT	CASSPTRRADTQYF
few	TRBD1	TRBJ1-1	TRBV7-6	TGTGCCAGCAGCTTATTAGGACAGGACCCGAGGGCTTTCTTT	CASSLLGQDPRAFF
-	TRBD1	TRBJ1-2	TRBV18	TGTGCCAGCTCACACGGGACAGACTTCTATGGCTACACCTTC	CASSHGTDFYGYTF
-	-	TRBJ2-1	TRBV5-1	TGCGCCAGCAGCTTGGGTGGGGGGATCTACAATGAGCAGTTCTTC	CASSLGGGIYNEQFF
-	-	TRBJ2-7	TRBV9	TGTGCCAGCAGCCCCGGAGTCGTAAGCTCCTACGAGCAGTACTTC	CASSPGVVSSYEQYF
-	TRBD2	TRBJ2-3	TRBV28	TGTGCCAGCAGGGGAGGGTTGCTCGGGACAGATACGCAGTATTTT	CASRGGLLGTDTQYF
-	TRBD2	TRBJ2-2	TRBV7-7	TGTGCCAGCAGCTTGGTTAGCGGGAGGGCGAACACCGGGGAGCTGTTTTTT	CASSLVSGRANTGELFF
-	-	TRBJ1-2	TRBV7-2	TGTGCCAGCAGCTTAGGACAGGCGGGGGTTGGCTATGGCTACACCTTC	CASSLGQAGVGYGYTF
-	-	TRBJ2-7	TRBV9	TGTGCCAGCAGCGCCAACAGGGAACCTACCTACGAGCAGTACTTC	CASSANREPTYEQYF
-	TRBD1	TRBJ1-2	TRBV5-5	TGTGCCAGCAGCTGGGACAGCCCGAAAGTCTATGGCTACACCTTC	CASSWDSPKVYGYTF
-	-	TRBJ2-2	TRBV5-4	TGTGCCAGCAGCGTTCCCTCCGGGGAGCTGTTTTTT	CASSVPSGELFF
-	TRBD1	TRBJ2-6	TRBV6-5	TGCGCCTGCAGGGGGCTGGGTGGGGCCAACGTCCTGACTTTC	CACRGLGGANVLTF
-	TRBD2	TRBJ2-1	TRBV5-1	TGCGCCAGCAGAATGTTGCGGGAGCATTCCGAGCAGTTCTTC	CASRMLREHSEQFF
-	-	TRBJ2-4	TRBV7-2	TGTGCCAGCAGCTTAGCAGGGAGAGGAAACATTCAGTACTTC	CASSLAGRGNIQYF
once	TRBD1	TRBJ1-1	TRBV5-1	TGCGCCAGCAGCTGGGGGACAGGGGTGTTGGACACTGAAGCTTTCTTT	CASSWGTGVLDTEAFF
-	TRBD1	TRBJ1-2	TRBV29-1	TGCAGCGTGCCCCGACAGGGGGGGAACTATGGCTACACCTTC	CSVPRQGGNYGYTF
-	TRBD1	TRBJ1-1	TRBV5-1	TGCGCCAGCATCGGACAGGACAACACTGAAGCTTTCTTT	CASIGQDNTEAFF
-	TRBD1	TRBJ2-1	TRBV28	TGTGCCAGCAGTTTAGTACCGGGACAGGCGATCAATGAGCAGTTCTTC	CASSLVPGQAINEQFF
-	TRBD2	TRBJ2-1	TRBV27	TGTGCCAGCAGAAGACTAGCGGGAGCTAATGAGCAGTTCTTC	CASRRLAGANEQFF
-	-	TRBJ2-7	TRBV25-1	TGTGCCAGCAGTGAATGGCCGTACGAGCAGTACTTC	CASSEWPYEQYF
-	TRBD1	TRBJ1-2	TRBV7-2	TGTGCCAGCAGCCCAAGCCCGACAGGGGGTTATGGCTACACCTTC	CASSPSPTGGYGYTF
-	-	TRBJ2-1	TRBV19	TGTGCCAGTAGGGCATACGGGTCACAAAGCAATGAGCAGTTCTTC	CASRAYGSQSNEQFF
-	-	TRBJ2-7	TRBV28	TGTGCCAGCAGTTTGGGCGGAACTAGTGTTTTCTACGAGCAGTACTTC	CASSLGGTSVFYEQYF
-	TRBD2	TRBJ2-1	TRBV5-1	TGCGCCAGCAGCCCCCGGGAAGCGCCGGGACTAGCGGATCAGAGCTCCTACAATGAGCAGTTCTTC	CASSPREAPGLADQSSYNEQFF
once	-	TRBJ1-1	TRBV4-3	TGCGCCAGCAGCCAGGGCCTTGGGGAGCCTAACACTGAAGCTTTCTTT	CASSQGLGEPNTEAFF
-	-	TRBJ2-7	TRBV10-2	TGCGCCAGCAGTTCTTCCGCCTACGAGCAGTACTTC	CASSSSAYEQYF
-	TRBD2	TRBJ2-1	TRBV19	TGTGCCAGTAGTATTGTACTAGCGGGCGGATACAATGAGCAGTTCTTC	CASSIVLAGGYNEQFF
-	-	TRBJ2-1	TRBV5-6	TGTGCCAGCAGCTCAGGTGGTGGGAGCTCCTACAATGAGCAGTTCTTC	CASSSGGGSSYNEQFF
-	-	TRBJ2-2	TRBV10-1	TGCGCCAGCAGACAGGGACCCACCGGGGAGCTGTTTTTT	CASRQGPTGELFF
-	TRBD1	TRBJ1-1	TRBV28	TGTGCCAGCAGTTTAGTACAGGGGAAGGGGAACACTGAAGCTTTCTTT	CASSLVQGKGNTEAFF
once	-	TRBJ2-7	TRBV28	TGTGCCAGCAGCCCGCCGGGTCCCCGAACCTACGAGCAGTACTTC	CASSPPGPRTYEQYF
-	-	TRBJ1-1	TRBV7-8	TGTGCCAGCAGCGGACAACAGGGGAACACTGAAGCTTTCTTT	CASSGQQGNTEAFF
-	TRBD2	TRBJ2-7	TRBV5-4	TGTGCCAGCAGTCGCGGGGGGACGTACTACGAGCAGTACTTC	CASSRGGTYYEQYF
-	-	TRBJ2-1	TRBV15	TGTGCCACCAGCAGAGCGGCACCTTCGACAGAGCGCGATGAGCAGTTCTTC	CATSRAAPSTERDEQFF
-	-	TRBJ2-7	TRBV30	TGTGCCTGGCGAGGTGCGGGCAAGTACGAGCAGTACTTC	CAWRGAGKYEQYF
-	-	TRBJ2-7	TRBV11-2	TGTGCCAGCAGCTTACGGCGGCGGGCAGACGCGGAGCAGTACTTC	CASSLRRRADAEQYF
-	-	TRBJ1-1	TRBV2	TGTGCCAGCATCGTAGTGGCAGGGTCGGAAGCTTTCTTT	CASIVVAGSEAFF
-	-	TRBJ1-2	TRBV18	TGTGCCAGCTCACCACCACAGGTGAACTATGGCTACACCTTC	CASSPPQVNYGYTF
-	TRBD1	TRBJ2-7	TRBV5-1	TGCGCCAGCAGCTTCGGGACAGGGGACTACGAGCAGTACTTC	CASSFGTGDYEQYF
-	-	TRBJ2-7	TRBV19	TGTGCCAGTAGTATAGTTGGAGGGCGCGAGCAGTACTTC	CASSIVGGREQYF
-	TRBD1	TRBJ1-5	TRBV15	TGTGCCACCAGCAGTACAGGGGGGGAGCATCAGCCCCAGCATTTT	CATSSTGGEHQPQHF
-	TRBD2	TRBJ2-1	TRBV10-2	TGCGCCAGCAGTGGTATAGCGGGAGTTGTTCCGTACAATGAGCAGTTCTTC	CASSGIAGVVPYNEQFF
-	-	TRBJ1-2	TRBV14	TGTGCCAGCAGCCAAAGAGCGACGGCCTACTATGGCTACACCTTC	CASSQRATAYYGYTF
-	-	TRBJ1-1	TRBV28	TGTGCCAGCACCGAGACAGGCCCTAAGAAATACACTGAAGCTTTCTTT	CASTETGPKKYTEAFF